This TCR beta chain was observed in a study of spatial heterogeneity in lung cancer. TCRdb re-called the 5' RACE reads through MiXCR, storing one row per CDR3 protein. The sample lists roughly 48,000 distinct CDR3 sequences, over 4.5% occurring once. This clonotype was recorded at least ten times. Its antigen is as yet unknown. Study conclusions and caveats: Ubiquitous expanded tumor TCRs were observed in blood more at resection than follow-up.

The germline V gene has CDR1 WSHSY and CDR2 SAAADI. The CDR3 extends over 14 amino acids. V lost 5 bases, J lost 1 base, and 3 bases stayed unmatched. The time point: sample taken at primary tumor resection. Whole RNA was taken from tumor, nontumor lung or frozen PBMC; it was then sequenced unsorted. The donors, roughly 70 patients with untreated early-stage non-small cell lung cancer, provided the samples. The specimen was PBMCs, collected at surgery. The rearrangement links TRBV10-2 to TRBJ2-3; 7 nucleotides align to TRBD1. This clonotype was obtained from a male donor with early-stage non-small cell lung cancer. The CDR3: CASSRDSRTDTQYF. The CDR3 nucleotides read TGCGCCAGCAGTCGGGACAGCCGCACAGATACGCAGTATTTT.